This T cell receptor (beta chain) emerged from a study of beta chain features in type 1 diabetes. Study-level results: Whether TCRB rearrangement is influenced by HLA type went unresolved here. Within the patient group, naive, central memory and Treg TCRB repertoires appeared more similar to each other than within healthy donors.

This CDR3 comprises 14 residues. Losses at the gene ends were 2 bases for V and 4 bases for J; bases not matched to a gene: 4. From germline, CDR1 is SGHTA and CDR2 FQGNSA. Since all of the isolated RNA was reverse transcribed, expressed TCRB transcripts were what got sequenced. It was found that naive, central memory and regulatory T cell samples averaged roughly 3.6 million reads. Clones were sequenced by immunoSEQ multiplex PCR, and TCRdb holds only the in-frame ones, with some missing. This sample carries 300,000 to 400,000 clones, 7% to 9% of them seen once, and the ten largest clones take more than 0.4%. The sample holds a few counts of this clone. Antigen specificity is unknown.

This receptor was identified in a woman between 18 and 29 years old in good health. This chain uses TRBV7-2 with TRBJ2-7, with 8 positions matching TRBD2. The specimen sequenced was central memory CD4+ T cells from blood. CDR3 loop: CASSLLAGPYEQYF. The CDR3 bases are TGTGCCAGCAGCTTATTAGCGGGGCCATACGAGCAGTACTTC.